In this sample, the clone carrying this TCR beta chain turned up a few times. Its antigen remains unidentified. This record comes from a study of human T cells and chemical hapten exposure. Study in general: Small volume differences among pooled libraries mainly caused per-sample TCR yield variation. General study results and limits: The study found expanded TCRs formed significantly more large CDR3 similarity clusters than controls.

Library construction involved attaching unique molecular identifiers to individual cDNA molecules, which allowed quantitative, reproducible TCR counting. Original processing methods: Counting gave a median of approximately 96,000 TCRs per sample, with values ranging from roughly 20,000 to 750,000. TCRdb re-called the RACE reads through MiXCR, storing one row per CDR3 protein. It is TCRdb's table, rather than the study itself, that gives the V and J calls and clone size. The top ten clones hold 3% to 4.5% of a sample with about 70,000 distinct CDR3 sequences, about 8% of them seen once. Time point denoted: patch test 2, 6 weeks after DPC sensitization. Treatment denoted: therapeutic diphenylcyclopropenone sensitization with weekly scalp DPC. After removal of 0 bases from V and 12 bases from J, the junction contained 14 bases not matched to a gene. CDR3 length equals 17 residues. Germline V gene data show CDR1 as MNHNS and CDR2 as SASEGT.

The sequence was collected from a woman aged 45-65 years with alopecia areata. Some clones in this sample may be carry-over from other donors' samples. The sequences come from whole blood, collected in connection with sensitization to the hapten diphenylcyclopropenone (DPC). The rearrangement links TRBV6-1 to TRBJ1-6, with TRBD1 matching over 7 bases. This CDR3 reads CASSEALGQWTDGPLHF. The CDR3 DNA is TGTGCCAGCAGTGAAGCGCTGGGACAGTGGACGGACGGACCCCTCCACTTT.